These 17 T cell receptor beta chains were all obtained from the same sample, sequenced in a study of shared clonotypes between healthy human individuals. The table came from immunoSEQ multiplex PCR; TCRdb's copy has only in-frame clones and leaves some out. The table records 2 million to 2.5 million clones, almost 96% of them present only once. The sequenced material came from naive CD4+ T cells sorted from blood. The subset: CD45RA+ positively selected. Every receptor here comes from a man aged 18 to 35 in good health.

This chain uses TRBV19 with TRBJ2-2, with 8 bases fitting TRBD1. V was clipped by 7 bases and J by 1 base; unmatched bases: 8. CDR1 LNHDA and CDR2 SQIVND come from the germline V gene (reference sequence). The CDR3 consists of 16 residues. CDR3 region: CASTLTGTGNTGELFF. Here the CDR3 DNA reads TGTGCCAGTACTCTGACCGGGACAGGGAACACCGGGGAGCTGTTTTTT.

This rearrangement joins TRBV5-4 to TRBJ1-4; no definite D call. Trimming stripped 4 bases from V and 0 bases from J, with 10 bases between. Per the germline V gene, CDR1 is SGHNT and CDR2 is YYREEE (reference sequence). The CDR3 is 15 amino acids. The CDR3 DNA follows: TGTGCCAGCAGCCCCGAGGCTTCAACTAATGAAAAACTGTTTTTT. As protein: CASSPEASTNEKLFF.

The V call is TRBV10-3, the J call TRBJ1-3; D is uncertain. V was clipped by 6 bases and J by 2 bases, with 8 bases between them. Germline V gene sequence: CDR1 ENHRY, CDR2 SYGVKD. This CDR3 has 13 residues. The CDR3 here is CAIRVTTGNTIYF. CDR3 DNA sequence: TGTGCCATCAGGGTGACAACTGGAAACACCATATATTTT.

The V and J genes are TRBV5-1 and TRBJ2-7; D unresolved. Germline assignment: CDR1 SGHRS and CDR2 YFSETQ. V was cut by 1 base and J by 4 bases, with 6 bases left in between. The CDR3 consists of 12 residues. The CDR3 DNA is TGCGCCAGCAGCTTGTTCCCTTACGAGCAGTACTTC. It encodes CASSLFPYEQYF.

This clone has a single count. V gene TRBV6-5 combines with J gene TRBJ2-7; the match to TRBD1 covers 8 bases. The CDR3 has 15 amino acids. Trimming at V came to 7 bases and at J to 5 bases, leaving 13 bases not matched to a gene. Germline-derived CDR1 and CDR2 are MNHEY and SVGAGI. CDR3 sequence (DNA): TGTGCCAGCACCCCCAGCAGGGGGCTGGTCCACGAGCAGTACTTC. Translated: CASTPSRGLVHEQYF.

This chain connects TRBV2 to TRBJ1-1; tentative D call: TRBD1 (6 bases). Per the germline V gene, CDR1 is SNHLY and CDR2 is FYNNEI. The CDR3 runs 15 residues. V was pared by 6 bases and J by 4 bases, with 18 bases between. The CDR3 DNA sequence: TGTGCCAGCAGAAGGTATTGGGGGCTGGGCACTGAAGCTTTCTTT. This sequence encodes CASRRYWGLGTEAFF. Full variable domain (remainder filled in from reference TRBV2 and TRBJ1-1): EPEVTQTPSHQVTQMGQEVILRCVPISNHLYFYWYRQILGQKVEFLVSFYNNEISEKSEIFDDQFSVERPDGSNFTLKIRSTKLEDSAMYFCASRRYWGLGTEAFFGQGTRLTVV.

The CDR3 bases are TGTGCCAGCAGTTTTACTTCTATTGAGCAGCCCCAGCATTTT. It codes for CASSFTSIEQPQHF. V is TRBV27 and J is TRBJ1-5; no firm D call. Germline V lookup: CDR1 MNHEY, CDR2 SMNVEV (reference sequence). The germline V and J ends were trimmed by 3 bases and 7 bases, with 13 bases remaining between them. This CDR3 is built from 14 residues.

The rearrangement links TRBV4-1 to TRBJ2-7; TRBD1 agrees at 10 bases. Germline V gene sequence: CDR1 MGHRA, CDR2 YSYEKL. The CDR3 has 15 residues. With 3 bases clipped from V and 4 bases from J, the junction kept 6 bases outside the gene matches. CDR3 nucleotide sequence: TGCGCCAGCAGCCAGTCGGACAGGGGGTTATACGAGCAGTACTTC. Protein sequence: CASSQSDRGLYEQYF.

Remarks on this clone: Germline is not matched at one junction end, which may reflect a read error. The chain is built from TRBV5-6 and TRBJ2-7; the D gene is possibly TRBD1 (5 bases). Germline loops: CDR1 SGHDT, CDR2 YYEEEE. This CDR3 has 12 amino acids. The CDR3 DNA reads TGTGCCAGCAGCTTGTATAGGGGAAAATCAGACTTC. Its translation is CASSLYRGKSDF.

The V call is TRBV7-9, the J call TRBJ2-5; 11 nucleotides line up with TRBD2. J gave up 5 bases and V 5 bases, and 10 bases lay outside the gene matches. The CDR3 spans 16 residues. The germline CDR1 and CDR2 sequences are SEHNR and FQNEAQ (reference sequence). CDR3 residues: CASSVRGTSGRETQYF. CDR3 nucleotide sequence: TGTGCCAGCAGCGTGCGCGGGACTAGCGGACGGGAGACCCAGTACTTC.

CDR3 in amino acids: CASSYLTARGEKLFF. CDR3 bases: TGTGCCAGCAGCTACCTGACAGCGAGGGGCGAAAAACTGTTTTTT. The V gene is TRBV12-1, the J gene TRBJ1-4. TRBV12-1 is termed a pseudogene. The CDR3 has 15 residues.

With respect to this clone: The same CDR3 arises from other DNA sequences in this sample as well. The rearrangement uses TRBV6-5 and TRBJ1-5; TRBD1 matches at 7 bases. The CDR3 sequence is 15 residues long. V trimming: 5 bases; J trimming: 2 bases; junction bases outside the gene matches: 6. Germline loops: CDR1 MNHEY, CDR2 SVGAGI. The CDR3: CASSQGGLGNQPQHF. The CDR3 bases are TGTGCCAGCAGTCAGGGGGGGTTAGGCAATCAGCCCCAGCATTTT.

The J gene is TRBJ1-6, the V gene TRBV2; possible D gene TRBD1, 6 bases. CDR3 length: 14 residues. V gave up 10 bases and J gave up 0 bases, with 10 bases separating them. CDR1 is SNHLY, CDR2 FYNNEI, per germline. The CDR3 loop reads CAKRGRSYNSPLHF. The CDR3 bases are TGTGCCAAACGGGGGCGCTCCTATAATTCACCCCTCCACTTT.

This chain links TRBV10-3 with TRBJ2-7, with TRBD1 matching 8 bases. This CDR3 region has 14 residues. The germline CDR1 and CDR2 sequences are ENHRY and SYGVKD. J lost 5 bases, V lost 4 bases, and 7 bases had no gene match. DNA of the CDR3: TGTGCCATCAGTGTGGACAGGGTCTCGGACGAGCAGTACTTC. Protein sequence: CAISVDRVSDEQYF.

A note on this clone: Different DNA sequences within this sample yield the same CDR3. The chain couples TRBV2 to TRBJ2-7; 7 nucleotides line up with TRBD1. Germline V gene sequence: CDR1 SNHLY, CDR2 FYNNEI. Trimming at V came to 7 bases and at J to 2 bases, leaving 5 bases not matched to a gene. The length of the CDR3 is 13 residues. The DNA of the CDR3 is TGTGCCAGCAATAGACAGGGACCCTACGAGCAGTACTTC. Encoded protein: CASNRQGPYEQYF.

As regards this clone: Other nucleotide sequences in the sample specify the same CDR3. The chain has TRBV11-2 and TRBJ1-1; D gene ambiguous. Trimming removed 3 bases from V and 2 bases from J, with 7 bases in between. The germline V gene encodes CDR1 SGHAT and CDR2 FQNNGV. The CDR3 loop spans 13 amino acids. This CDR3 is CASSFSENTEAFF. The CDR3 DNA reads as TGTGCCAGCAGCTTCTCCGAAAACACTGAAGCTTTCTTT.

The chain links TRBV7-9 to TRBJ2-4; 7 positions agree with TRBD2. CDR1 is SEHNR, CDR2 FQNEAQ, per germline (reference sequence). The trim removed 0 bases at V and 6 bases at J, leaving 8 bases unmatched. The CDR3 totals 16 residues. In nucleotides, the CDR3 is TGTGCCAGCAGCTTAGCCGGACTAGTAAAGGGAAACATTCAGTACTTC. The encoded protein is CASSLAGLVKGNIQYF.